The text below deals with one T cell receptor (beta chain). Its cognate antigen is unknown. The method was immunoSEQ multiplex PCR; TCRdb's version includes in-frame clones alone and lacks a portion of them. Seen here are under 150,000 clones, approximately 90% observed once, and the top ten hold approximately 5.7%. This record belongs to a study of T cell responses to AZD1222 COVID-19 vaccine. Study-wide context: Investigators merged groups given second doses at roughly 4 or roughly 12 weeks.

The study, taken as a whole, reports: Spike regions recognized by vaccine-associated CD4 TCRs spanned the protein, led by 160-218 and 743-854. Seropositive at baseline were only 5 to 7 AZD1222 recipients. Samples come after the peak T cell response, not at day 14.

Sequences were derived from peripheral blood, sampled on day 0 of AZD1222 vaccination. The receptor's source is an adult in good health.

CDR3 nucleotides: TGTGCCAGCAGCTCATTAGCGGGTCGGTACAATGAGCAGTTCTTC. Its protein is CASSSLAGRYNEQFF. This chain connects TRBV7-6 to TRBJ2-1; 7 nucleotides match TRBD2. The CDR3 contains 15 residues. Germline CDR1 reads SGHVS; CDR2 reads FNYEAQ. The V gene end was trimmed by 4 bases and the J gene end by 4 bases; junction bases not matched to a gene: 7.